These 19 T cell receptor beta chains were sequenced from one sample in a study of early stage breast cancer tumors. Data came from immunoSEQ multiplex PCR; TCRdb stores just in-frame clones and leaves some out. Of several thousand clones detected, around three quarters appear once; the ten largest clones hold roughly 12%. The sample consisted of normal breast tissue next to the tumor. The origin of the receptors is a person between 65 and 79 years old with breast cancer.

This clone is classed as large. The chain has TRBV18 and TRBJ2-5; a possible D gene is TRBD2 (6 bases). Germline CDR1 is KGHSH and CDR2 is LQKENI. The CDR3 contains 16 residues. Trimming removed 3 bases from V and 5 bases from J, with 19 bases in between. The CDR3 nucleotides read TGTGCCAGCTCACCGCCGGAGGGAGGCGGGATCGAGACCCAGTACTTC. It codes for CASSPPEGGGIETQYF. The variable domain in full, completed from reference TRBV18 and TRBJ2-5, reads NAGVMQNPRHLVRRRGQEARLRCSPMKGHSHVYWYRQLPEEGLKFMVYLQKENIIDESGMPKERFSAEFPKEGPSILRIQQVVRGDSAAYFCASSPPEGGGIETQYFGPGTRLLVL.

The CDR3 is CASSCDRVAYGYTF. The DNA of the CDR3 is TGTGCCAGCAGCTGTGACAGGGTAGCGTATGGCTACACCTTC. The chain joins TRBV11-3 to TRBJ1-2; 7 positions match TRBD1. The ends lost 4 bases at V and 5 bases at J; junction bases unmatched: 7. The CDR3 runs to 14 residues. CDR1 is SGHNT and CDR2 is YENEEA in the germline V gene.

This chain uses TRBV4-1 with TRBJ2-5; 8 positions agree with TRBD2. The length of the CDR3 is 20 residues. Germline CDR1 MGHRA, CDR2 YSYEKL. J gave up 1 base and V 4 bases, and 20 bases lay outside the gene matches. The CDR3: CASSRLPAGGAARAQETQYF. The CDR3 DNA follows: TGCGCCAGCAGCCGGTTACCCGCGGGGGGCGCGGCTAGGGCCCAAGAGACCCAGTACTTC.

The genes are TRBV6-1 and TRBJ2-3, with 11 bases matching TRBD2. CDR3 length equals 15 residues. J gave up 4 bases and V 3 bases, and 3 bases lay outside the gene matches. CDR1 and CDR2 from the germline V gene are MNHNS and SASEGT. CDR3 loop: CASSDLAGGADTQYF. CDR3 DNA: TGTGCCAGCAGTGACCTAGCGGGGGGCGCAGATACGCAGTATTTT.

The chain combines TRBV14 with TRBJ2-7; D might be TRBD1 (7 bases). The CDR3 runs to 15 residues. Trimming removed 0 bases at V and 6 bases at J, with 15 bases between. From germline, CDR1 is SGHDN and CDR2 FVKESK. The CDR3 region is CASSQEEGAFAEQYF. The DNA for the CDR3 is TGTGCCAGCAGCCAAGAGGAGGGGGCCTTCGCCGAGCAGTACTTC.

CDR3 coding DNA: TGTGCCAGCAGTGAAGGACAGGTTGGGGAGACCCAGTACTTC. This translates into CASSEGQVGETQYF. The chain has TRBV2 and TRBJ2-5; perhaps TRBD1 as D (6 bases). Germline V CDR1 and CDR2: SNHLY, FYNNEI. The V end was cut by 1 base, the J end by 5 bases, with 11 bases between. This CDR3 region has 14 residues. The full variable domain, completed using reference TRBV2 and TRBJ2-5, is EPEVTQTPSHQVTQMGQEVILRCVPISNHLYFYWYRQILGQKVEFLVSFYNNEISEKSEIFDDQFSVERPDGSNFTLKIRSTKLEDSAMYFCASSEGQVGETQYFGPGTRLLVL.

The rearrangement joins TRBV18 to TRBJ1-3, with 8 bases aligning to TRBD1. V dropped 2 bases and J dropped 1; count of bases not matched to a gene: 10. Germline V gives CDR1 KGHSH, CDR2 LQKENI. The CDR3 totals 18 residues. CDR3 loop: CASSPKSPGQGSGNTIYF. The CDR3 DNA sequence: TGTGCCAGCTCACCAAAGAGTCCCGGACAGGGATCTGGAAACACCATATATTTT.

The V and J genes are TRBV9 and TRBJ1-2, with 9 bases aligning to TRBD1. There are 15 residues in the CDR3. Trimming took 4 bases from V and 6 from J; bases not matched to a gene: 10. Germline V gene sequence: CDR1 SGDLS, CDR2 YYNGEE. This chain's CDR3 is CASSFLTGGMDGYTF. CDR3 coding DNA: TGTGCCAGCAGCTTTTTGACAGGGGGAATGGATGGCTACACCTTC.

This clone was observed once. This rearrangement joins TRBV5-6 to TRBJ2-5; TRBD1 aligns across 7 bases. The CDR3 is 14 residues long. V lost 4 bases, J lost 5 bases, and 8 bases stayed unmatched. The germline V gene encodes CDR1 SGHDT and CDR2 YYEEEE. CDR3: CASSLRTGFETQYF. Here the CDR3 DNA reads TGTGCCAGCAGCCTAAGGACAGGCTTTGAGACCCAGTACTTC.

The J gene is TRBJ1-1, the V gene TRBV28; 9 nucleotides agree with TRBD1. J lost 11 bases, V lost 7 bases, and 14 bases had no gene match. Germline V CDR1 and CDR2: MDHEN, SYDVKM. CDR3 length: 14 amino acids. The CDR3 DNA is TGTGCCAGCACTACACGGGACAGGGATCAGTGGGCTTTCTTT. Its protein is CASTTRDRDQWAFF.

The chain joins TRBV5-1 to TRBJ2-7; 11 bases match TRBD2. CDR1 is SGHRS, CDR2 YFSETQ, per germline. CDR3 length: 16 amino acids. J lost 3 bases, V lost 4 bases, and 9 bases had no gene match. CDR3 loop: CASSGGLADGSYEQYF. The CDR3 DNA reads as TGCGCCAGCAGCGGGGGACTAGCGGATGGTAGCTACGAGCAGTACTTC.

This sequence joins TRBV5-1 and TRBJ2-7; no definite D call. CDR1 is SGHRS, CDR2 YFSETQ, per germline. V was clipped by 7 bases and J by 1 base, with 12 bases between them. The CDR3 has 13 amino acids. Written as DNA, the CDR3 is TGCGCCAGCGCCCACTCGACTTCCTACGAGCAGTACTTC. Translated, it gives CASAHSTSYEQYF.

This clone has just a few counts. This chain uses TRBV28 with TRBJ2-4, with D perhaps matching TRBD2 (5 bases). Germline CDR1 reads MDHEN; CDR2 reads SYDVKM. This CDR3 spans 15 amino acids. The germline V and J ends were trimmed by 6 bases and 3 bases, with 15 bases remaining between them. The CDR3 protein is CASSPILGNKNIQYF. The CDR3 DNA sequence: TGTGCCAGCAGCCCTATTCTCGGGAACAAAAACATTCAGTACTTC. Complete variable domain (other parts from reference TRBV28 and TRBJ2-4): DVKVTQSSRYLVKRTGEKVFLECVQDMDHENMFWYRQDPGLGLRLIYFSYDVKMKEKGDIPEGYSVSREKKERFSLILESASTNQTSMYLCASSPILGNKNIQYFGAGTRLSVL.

CDR3 sequence: CASSLAVSGGASNEQFF. The CDR3 nucleotides are TGCGCCAGCAGCTTGGCCGTTAGCGGGGGGGCCTCCAATGAGCAGTTCTTC. The chain is built from TRBV5-1 and TRBJ2-1; 11 nucleotides match TRBD2. The CDR3 consists of 17 residues. Germline CDR1 SGHRS, CDR2 YFSETQ. V shed 0 bases, J shed 6 bases, and the junction held 8 bases outside the gene matches.

The V call is TRBV5-6, the J call TRBJ1-4; TRBD1 aligns across 8 bases. The CDR3 runs to 15 residues. Germline assignment: CDR1 SGHDT and CDR2 YYEEEE. V dropped 1 base and J dropped 6; count of bases not matched to a gene: 5. CDR3 sequence reads: CASSLRQGTYEKLFF. The CDR3 region has the DNA TGTGCCAGCAGCTTGAGACAGGGGACTTATGAAAAACTGTTTTTT.

The chain is built from TRBV9 and TRBJ2-1, with TRBD1 matching over 8 bases. CDR3 length equals 16 residues. With V trimmed by 4 bases and J by 4 bases, 10 bases remained unmatched. Germline-derived CDR1 and CDR2 are SGDLS and YYNGEE. This CDR3 is CASSINTGTGYNEQFF. The DNA for the CDR3 is TGTGCCAGCAGCATAAACACCGGGACAGGTTACAATGAGCAGTTCTTC. Variable domain in full (rest from reference TRBV9 and TRBJ2-1): DSGVTQTPKHLITATGQRVTLRCSPRSGDLSVYWYQQSLDQGLQFLIQYYNGEERAKGNILERFSAQQFPDLHSELNLSSLELGDSALYFCASSINTGTGYNEQFFGPGTRLTVL.

The J gene is TRBJ2-3, the V gene TRBV9, with D possibly TRBD2 on 7 matching bases. V lost 5 bases to trimming and J lost 4 bases, with 14 bases between them. The CDR3 is made up of 14 amino acids. CDR1 and CDR2 from the germline V gene are SGDLS and YYNGEE. The CDR3 sequence: CASSGGEGADTQYF. The CDR3 coding sequence is TGTGCCAGCAGTGGAGGGGAGGGGGCAGATACGCAGTATTTT.

The chain joins TRBV6-6 to TRBJ1-2; no reliable D call. Trimming removed 4 bases from V and 7 bases from J, with 7 bases in between. Germline CDR1 MNHNY, CDR2 SVGAGI (reference sequence). The CDR3 has 11 residues. CDR3 nucleotide sequence: TGTGCCAGCAGTTCCTCCGGTGGCTACACCTTC. It specifies CASSSSGGYTF.

The chain is built from TRBV15 and TRBJ1-3; 8 positions match TRBD1. Germline values: CDR1 LNHNV, CDR2 YYDKDF (reference sequence). The CDR3 length is 13 residues. V was pared by 4 bases and J by 8 bases, with 4 bases of the junction left unmatched. This CDR3 reads CATSTGGADTIYF. The CDR3 DNA reads as TGTGCCACCAGCACAGGGGGCGCGGACACCATATATTTT.